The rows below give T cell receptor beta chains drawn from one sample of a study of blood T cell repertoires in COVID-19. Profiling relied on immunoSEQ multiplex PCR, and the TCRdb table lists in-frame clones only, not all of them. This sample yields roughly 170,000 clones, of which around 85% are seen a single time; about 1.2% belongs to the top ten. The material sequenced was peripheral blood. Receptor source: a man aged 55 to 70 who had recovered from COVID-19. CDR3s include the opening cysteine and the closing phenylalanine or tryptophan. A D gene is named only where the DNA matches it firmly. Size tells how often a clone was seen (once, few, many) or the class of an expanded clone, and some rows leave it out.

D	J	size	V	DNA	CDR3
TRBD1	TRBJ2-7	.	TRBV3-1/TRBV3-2	TGTGCCAGCAGCCAAGAGGGACAGGTCTACGAGCAGTACTTC	CASSQEGQVYEQYF
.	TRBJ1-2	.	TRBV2	TGTGCCAGCAGTGAGGGCGACAGCAGATTCTATGGCTACACCTTC	CASSEGDSRFYGYTF
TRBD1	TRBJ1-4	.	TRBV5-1	TGCGCCAGCACAATCGGGACAGCAGGGGAAAAACTGTTTTTT	CASTIGTAGEKLFF
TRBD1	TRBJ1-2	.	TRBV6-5	TGTGCCAGCACCGAGGGGGGCAGGGGGCGTTCTGGCTACACCTTC	CASTEGGRGRSGYTF
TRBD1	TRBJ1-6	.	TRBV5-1	TGCGCCAGCAGCCCGCTACACGGACAGGATAATTCACCCCTCCACTTT	CASSPLHGQDNSPLHF
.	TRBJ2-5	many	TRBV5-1	TGCGCCAGCAGCCTCTCAGGGGTCGGAGAGACCCAGTACTTC	CASSLSGVGETQYF
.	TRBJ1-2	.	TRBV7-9	TGTGCCAGCAGCTTAGAGCTCTACTATGGCTACACCTTC	CASSLELYYGYTF
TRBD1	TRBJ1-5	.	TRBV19	TGTGCCAGTACTACAAGGGGGCGGGATGGGCCCCAGCATTTT	CASTTRGRDGPQHF
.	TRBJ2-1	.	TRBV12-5	TGTGCTAGTGGCTGGGACACTTACAATGAGCAGTTCTTC	CASGWDTYNEQFF
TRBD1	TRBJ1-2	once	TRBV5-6	TGTGCCAGCAGCGGGACGGGACAGGGGGGTGGCTACACCTTC	CASSGTGQGGGYTF
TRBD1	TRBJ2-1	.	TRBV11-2	TGTGCCAGCAGCTACGAGACAGGGGGTATAGGTGAGCAGTTCTTC	CASSYETGGIGEQFF
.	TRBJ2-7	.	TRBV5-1	TGCGCCAGCACACTATCTAACGACAGAACCTACGAGCAGTACTTC	CASTLSNDRTYEQYF
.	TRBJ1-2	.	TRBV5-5	TGTGCCAGCAGCTTGGGGGACTCAGCCTATGGCTACACCTTC	CASSLGDSAYGYTF
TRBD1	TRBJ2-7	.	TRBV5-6	TGTGCCAGCAGCTCCAGTAGGCAACAGGGGGCACCCTACGAGCAGTACTTC	CASSSSRQQGAPYEQYF
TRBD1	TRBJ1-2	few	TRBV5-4	TGTGCCAGCAGCTTGGACTTCAGGGGGCTCGGCTATGGCTACACCTTC	CASSLDFRGLGYGYTF
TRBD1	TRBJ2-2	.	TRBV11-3	TGTGCCAGCAGCTTGGGACAGGGGACGAACACCGGGGAGCTGTTTTTT	CASSLGQGTNTGELFF
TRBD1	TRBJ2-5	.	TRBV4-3	TGCGCCAGCAGCCAAGAAACAGGGGGCAGTGAGACCCAGTACTTC	CASSQETGGSETQYF
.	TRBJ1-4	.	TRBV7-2	TGTGCCAGCAGCCGCGCAACTAATGAAAAACTGTTTTTT	CASSRATNEKLFF
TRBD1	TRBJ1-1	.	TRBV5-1	TGCGCCAGCAGCTTGGCCGGGACAGGCCCCACTGAAGCTTTCTTT	CASSLAGTGPTEAFF
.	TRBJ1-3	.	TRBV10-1	TGCGCCAGCAGTGAGCAGGTGGCTCTTGGAAACACCATATATTTT	CASSEQVALGNTIYF
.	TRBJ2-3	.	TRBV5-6	TGTGCCAGCAGCTTGGGGACTCTTGGGCGAGATACGCAGTATTTT	CASSLGTLGRDTQYF
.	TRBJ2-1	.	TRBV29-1	TGCAGCGTCGCGGGGAATGAGCAGTTCTTC	CSVAGNEQFF
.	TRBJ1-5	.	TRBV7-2	TGTGCCAGCAGGGGGCAGGGGATGAGCAATCAGCCCCAGCATTTT	CASRGQGMSNQPQHF
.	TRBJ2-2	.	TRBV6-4	TGTGCCAGCGGACAACCCAACACCGGGGAGCTGTTTTTT	CASGQPNTGELFF
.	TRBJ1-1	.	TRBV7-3	TGTGCCAGCAGCTCGACAGGAAGGAGCACTGAAGCTTTCTTT	CASSSTGRSTEAFF
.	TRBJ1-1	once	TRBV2	TGTGCCAGCACGACTTCAGGGGCCACTGAAGCTTTCTTT	CASTTSGATEAFF
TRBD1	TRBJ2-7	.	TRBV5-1	TGCGCCAGCAGCCTGGGACAGGGGTCGTATGAGCAGTACTTC	CASSLGQGSYEQYF
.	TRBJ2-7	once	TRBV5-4	TGTGCCAGCAGCTCGAACCTGGGGGGGGCAGAGGAGCAGTACTTC	CASSSNLGGAEEQYF
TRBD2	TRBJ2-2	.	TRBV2	TGTGCCAGCAGTGATTTAAGCGGGGCCCGCGGCGGGGAGCTGTTTTTT	CASSDLSGARGGELFF
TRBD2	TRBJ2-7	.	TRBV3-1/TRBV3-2	TGTGCCAGCAGCCTTGCGGGGGATTCCTACGAGCAGTACTTC	CASSLAGDSYEQYF
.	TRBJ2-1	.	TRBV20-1	TGCAGTGCTAGTGACCTCGAGGGGAGGAATGAGCAGTTCTTC	CSASDLEGRNEQFF
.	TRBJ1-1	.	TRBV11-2	TGTGCCAGCCCCGTGCGGGGCATGAACACTGAAGCTTTCTTT	CASPVRGMNTEAFF
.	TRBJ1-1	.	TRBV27	TGTGCCAGCAGTTTATCGAGGAGGGGAGAAGCTTTCTTT	CASSLSRRGEAFF
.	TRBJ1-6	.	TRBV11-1	TGTGCCAGCAGCTTAAACAGGCCCAATTCACCCCTCCACTTT	CASSLNRPNSPLHF
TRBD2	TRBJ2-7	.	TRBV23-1	TGCGCCAGCAGTCATCCCCGACGGGACTACGGCTACGAGCAGTACTTC	CASSHPRRDYGYEQYF
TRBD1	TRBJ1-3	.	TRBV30	TGTGCCTGGAGCGTTCAGGGGGCGGCTGGAAACACCATATATTTT	CAWSVQGAAGNTIYF
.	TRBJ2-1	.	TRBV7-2	TGTGCCAGCAGCTTAGCTAACTATGGGCAGTTCTTC	CASSLANYGQFF
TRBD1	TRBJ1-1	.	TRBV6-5	TGTGCCAGCAGTTTCCTACCGGGACAGGGGGACACTGAAGCTTTCTTT	CASSFLPGQGDTEAFF
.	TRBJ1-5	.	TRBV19	TGTGCCAGTACCCCCCAGGGAGGGGACTATAGCAATCAGCCCCAGCATTTT	CASTPQGGDYSNQPQHF
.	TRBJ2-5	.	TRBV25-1	TGTGCCAGTCAAAGGGGAGGGCAGGGGGAGACCCAGTACTTC	CASQRGGQGETQYF
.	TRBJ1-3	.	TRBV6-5	TGTGCCAGCAGTTACTCCCTCGGGAACCGGGGAAACACCATATATTTT	CASSYSLGNRGNTIYF
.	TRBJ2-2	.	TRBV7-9	TGTGCCAGCAGCACCTTGAGGACAACGAACACCGGGGAGCTGTTTTTT	CASSTLRTTNTGELFF
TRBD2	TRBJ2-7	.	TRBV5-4	TGTGCCAGCAGCTTGGCTAGCGGGGGGGGGTTCAACGAGCAGTACTTC	CASSLASGGGFNEQYF
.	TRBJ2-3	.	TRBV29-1	TGCAGCGTTGGAGGCGCGGGTACGCAGTATTTT	CSVGGAGTQYF
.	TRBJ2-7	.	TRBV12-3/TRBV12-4	TGTGCCAGCAGTTTATCCGTAGGAGGCGAGCAGTACTTC	CASSLSVGGEQYF
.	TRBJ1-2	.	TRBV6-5	TGTGCCAGCAGTTACTCTCCAATTACAGGGAACTATGGCTACACCTTC	CASSYSPITGNYGYTF
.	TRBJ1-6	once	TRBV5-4	TGTGCCAGCAGCAGGAAGTCTGCAGGGTTCGATAATTCACCCCTCCACTTT	CASSRKSAGFDNSPLHF
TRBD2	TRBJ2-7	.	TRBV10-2	TGCGCCAGCAGTCGGGGGGGCTCCTACGAGCAGTACTTC	CASSRGGSYEQYF
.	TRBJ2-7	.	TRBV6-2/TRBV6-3	TGTGCCAGCAGTCACGACAGCTCCTACGAGCAGTACTTC	CASSHDSSYEQYF
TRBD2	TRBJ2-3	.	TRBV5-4	TGTGCCAGCAGCCTCCTGGCGGGGGGGAGCACAGATACGCAGTATTTT	CASSLLAGGSTDTQYF
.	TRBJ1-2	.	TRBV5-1	TGCGCCAGCAGCCGTCTCGGGGGAAGTGATGGCTACACCTTC	CASSRLGGSDGYTF
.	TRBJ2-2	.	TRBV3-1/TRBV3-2	TGTGCCAGCAGCCAAGGCCTAAAGACCGGGGAGCTGTTTTTT	CASSQGLKTGELFF
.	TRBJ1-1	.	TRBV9	TGTGCCAGCAGCGTAGAGGGGACTGAAGCTTTCTTT	CASSVEGTEAFF
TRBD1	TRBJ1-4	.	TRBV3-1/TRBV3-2	TGTGCCAGCAGCCGTACTGGGACAGGGGGCTCTGGTGAAAAACTGTTTTTT	CASSRTGTGGSGEKLFF
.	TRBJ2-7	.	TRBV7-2	TGTGCCAGCAGCCATGTTCGAACTAGCTTCTTCGAGCAGTACTTC	CASSHVRTSFFEQYF
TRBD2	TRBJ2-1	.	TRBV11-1	TGTGCCAGCAGCTGGTGGGCTAGCGGGGGGAACAATGAGCAGTTCTTC	CASSWWASGGNNEQFF
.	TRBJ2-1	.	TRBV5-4	TGTGCCAGCTCCCGGGAGGGGACAGCCTACAATGAGCAGTTCTTC	CASSREGTAYNEQFF
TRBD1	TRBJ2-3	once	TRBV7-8	TGTGCCAGCAGCCCCTTGACAGGGACGCAGTATTTT	CASSPLTGTQYF
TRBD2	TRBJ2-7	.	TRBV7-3	TGTGCCAGCAGCCCGACTAGCGGGTCCTACGAGCAGTACTTC	CASSPTSGSYEQYF
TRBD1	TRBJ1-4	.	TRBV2	TGTGCCAGCAGACCCCAGGGGGCGACTAATGAAAAACTGTTTTTT	CASRPQGATNEKLFF